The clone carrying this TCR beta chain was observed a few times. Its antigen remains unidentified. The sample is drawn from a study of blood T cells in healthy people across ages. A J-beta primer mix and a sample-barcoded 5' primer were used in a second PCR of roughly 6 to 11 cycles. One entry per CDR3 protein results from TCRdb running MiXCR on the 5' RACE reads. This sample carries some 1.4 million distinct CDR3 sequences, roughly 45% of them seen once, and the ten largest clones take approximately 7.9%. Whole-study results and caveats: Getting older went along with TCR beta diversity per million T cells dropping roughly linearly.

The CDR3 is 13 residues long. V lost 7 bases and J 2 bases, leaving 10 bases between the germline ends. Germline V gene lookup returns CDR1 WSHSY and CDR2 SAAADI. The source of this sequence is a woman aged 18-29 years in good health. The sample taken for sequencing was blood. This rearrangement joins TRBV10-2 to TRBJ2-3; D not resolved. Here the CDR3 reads CASNGEVTDTQYF. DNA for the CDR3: TGCGCCAGCAATGGGGAAGTCACAGATACGCAGTATTTT.